The clone carrying this T cell receptor (beta chain) was seen only a few times. Its antigen is not known. The germline V and J ends were trimmed by 4 bases and 2 bases, with 15 bases remaining between them. The CDR3 spans 17 residues. Germline V lookup: CDR1 MGHRA, CDR2 YSYEKL. This entry belongs to a study of T-cell reconstitution after alpha-beta-depleted transplantation in children. Study-wide points: In some patients, recipient T cells and intrathymic progenitors surviving conditioning explained high day-60 diversity. In patients about two months after transplant, alpha-beta T cells reportedly arose from several hundred expanded graft clones. The main origin of T-cell counts and diversity one year after transplant was newly produced T cells.

Preparing the TCRbeta library involved the use of unique molecular identifiers. TCRdb recomputed calls from the PCR reads with MiXCR, one row per CDR3 protein. The sample comprises about 980,000 distinct CDR3 sequences, around 30% of which are singletons, and 25% to 35% rests with the top ten. This chain uses TRBV4-1 with TRBJ2-6; perhaps TRBD1 as D (6 bases). The specimen comprised PBMCs, mostly from graft donor cells, sampled 360 days after TCRalphabeta/CD19-depleted stem cell transplant. The receptor was isolated from a boy younger than two who had a stem cell transplant for SCID, so the T cells may come from the graft donor. CDR3 region: CASSPRDTSPGANVLTF. The CDR3 DNA sequence: TGCGCCAGCAGCCCTCGGGACACATCCCCTGGGGCCAACGTCCTGACTTTC.